A selection of T cell receptor beta chains follows, all from one sample in a study of blood T cell repertoires in COVID-19. Sequenced by immunoSEQ multiplex PCR; TCRdb stores in-frame clones only, minus some. The data show approximately 97,000 clones, more than 85% seen once. The sequencing input was peripheral blood. These receptors came from a man between 18 and 29 years old with acute or convalescent COVID-19. The CDR3 runs from the conserved cysteine through the conserved F or W. A D gene is named only where the DNA matches it firmly. Clone sizes are given selectively: once, few, many, or a class where the clone is expanded.

d_call	v_call	clone_size	j_call	cdr3_aa	cdr3_nt
TRBD1	TRBV5-4	.	TRBJ1-4	CASSRDRGKEKLFF	TGTGCCAGCAGCCGGGACAGGGGTAAGGAAAAACTGTTTTTT
TRBD1	TRBV3-1/TRBV3-2	.	TRBJ2-1	CASSLGDRASYNEQFF	TGTGCCAGCAGCCTGGGCGACAGGGCCTCCTACAATGAGCAGTTCTTC
TRBD1	TRBV6-5	few	TRBJ1-3	CASSSTGLSGNTIYF	TGTGCCAGCAGTTCGACAGGGCTCTCTGGAAACACCATATATTTT
.	TRBV7-2	.	TRBJ1-5	CASSPWGDQPQHF	TGTGCCAGCAGCCCTTGGGGGGATCAGCCCCAGCATTTT
TRBD1	TRBV18	once	TRBJ2-7	CASSRPGQGRAYEQYF	TGTGCCAGCTCGCGTCCCGGACAGGGGAGGGCCTACGAGCAGTACTTC
TRBD1	TRBV7-6	.	TRBJ2-7	CASSARDSSYEQYF	TGTGCCAGCAGCGCCCGGGACAGCTCCTACGAGCAGTACTTC
.	TRBV25-1	medium-sized	TRBJ1-3	CASSEDSTDTIYF	TGTGCCAGCAGTGAGGACAGTACCGACACCATATATTTT
.	TRBV5-1	.	TRBJ2-5	CASSLDRTQETQYF	TGCGCCAGCAGCTTGGACAGAACCCAAGAGACCCAGTACTTC
.	TRBV6-5	.	TRBJ2-6	CASSYSGRYGANVLTF	TGTGCCAGCAGTTACTCAGGGAGGTACGGGGCCAACGTCCTGACTTTC
.	TRBV7-9	.	TRBJ1-1	CASQLDSLSKAFF	TGTGCCAGCCAGTTAGACTCCCTAAGTAAGGCTTTCTTT
.	TRBV7-9	.	TRBJ1-1	CASSLTAPNTEAFF	TGTGCCAGCAGCTTAACAGCTCCGAACACTGAAGCTTTCTTT
.	TRBV5-5	once	TRBJ1-1	CASSWRWHRDTEAFF	TGTGCCAGCAGCTGGAGATGGCACAGGGACACTGAAGCTTTCTTT
.	TRBV10-3	.	TRBJ1-5	CAISESPGEAQPQHF	TGTGCCATCAGTGAGTCTCCGGGGGAAGCTCAGCCCCAGCATTTT
.	TRBV4-1	.	TRBJ1-4	CASSQEGGWGGNEKLFF	TGCGCCAGCAGCCAAGAGGGCGGGTGGGGTGGAAATGAAAAACTGTTTTTT
TRBD1	TRBV9	once	TRBJ2-1	CASSVVPILGDRAGNEQFF	TGTGCCAGCAGCGTAGTTCCCATCCTAGGGGACAGGGCGGGTAATGAGCAGTTCTTC
TRBD2	TRBV7-8	once	TRBJ2-7	CASSFDGGGTYEQYF	TGTGCCAGCAGCTTTGATGGGGGGGGAACCTACGAGCAGTACTTC
TRBD1	TRBV25-1	.	TRBJ2-5	CASSETGSETQYF	TGTGCCAGCAGTGAGACAGGGTCAGAGACCCAGTACTTC
.	TRBV18	.	TRBJ2-3	CASSPLAGADTQYF	TGTGCCAGCTCACCACTAGCAGGGGCAGATACGCAGTATTTT
.	TRBV30	once	TRBJ1-2	CAWSDGVYGYTF	TGTGCCTGGAGTGACGGGGTCTATGGCTACACCTTC
.	TRBV6-5	.	TRBJ1-6	CASSYSGGAGNSPLHF	TGTGCCAGCAGTTACTCTGGGGGGGCAGGTAATTCACCCCTCCACTTT
TRBD1	TRBV5-1	.	TRBJ2-1	CASSSGQATYNEQFF	TGCGCCAGCAGCTCGGGACAGGCCACCTACAATGAGCAGTTCTTC
TRBD1	TRBV15	.	TRBJ1-4	CATSRGTGGEKLFF	TGTGCCACCAGCAGAGGGACAGGGGGTGAAAAACTGTTTTTT
.	TRBV12-2	.	TRBJ1-1	CASRAQGAAFEAFF	TGTGCAAGTCGCGCACAGGGAGCGGCTTTTGAAGCTTTCTTT
.	TRBV27	many	TRBJ2-5	CASSLTQRQETQYF	TGTGCCAGCAGTTTAACTCAGCGACAAGAGACCCAGTACTTC
.	TRBV10-2	.	TRBJ1-3	CASSDEGNTIYF	TGCGCCAGCAGTGACGAGGGAAACACCATATATTTT
TRBD1	TRBV3-1/TRBV3-2	.	TRBJ1-1	CASSDVSGGPTEAFF	TGTGCCAGCAGCGACGTCTCAGGGGGCCCTACTGAAGCTTTCTTT
TRBD2	TRBV25-1	.	TRBJ2-1	CASRIAGLYNEQFF	TGTGCCAGCAGAATAGCGGGCCTCTACAATGAGCAGTTCTTC
.	TRBV24-1	.	TRBJ2-1	CATSESKAYYNEQFF	TGTGCCACCAGTGAATCGAAAGCATACTACAATGAGCAGTTCTTC
.	TRBV29-1	.	TRBJ1-2	CSGMTGGYGYTF	TGCAGCGGTATGACAGGAGGCTATGGCTACACCTTC
.	TRBV9	.	TRBJ1-1	CASSVDRNTEAFF	TGTGCCAGCAGCGTCGACAGGAACACTGAAGCTTTCTTT
TRBD1	TRBV6-5	once	TRBJ1-1	CASSMGQTINTEAFF	TGTGCCAGCAGTATGGGACAGACCATAAACACTGAAGCTTTCTTT
.	TRBV2	.	TRBJ2-3	CASSILRAPADTQYF	TGTGCCAGCAGTATCTTGAGGGCCCCCGCGGATACGCAGTATTTT
.	TRBV5-1	.	TRBJ1-2	CASSLWENYGYTF	TGCGCCAGCAGCTTGTGGGAGAACTATGGCTACACCTTC
.	TRBV18	.	TRBJ1-2	CASSPEGVRGYTF	TGTGCCAGCTCACCGGAGGGCGTTAGAGGCTACACCTTC
TRBD1	TRBV7-9	.	TRBJ1-4	CASSLGTGGEKLFF	TGTGCCAGCAGCTTAGGTACAGGGGGCGAAAAACTGTTTTTT
TRBD1	TRBV5-1	.	TRBJ1-2	CASSLVLGQNYGYTF	TGCGCCAGCAGCTTGGTTCTGGGACAGAACTATGGCTACACCTTC
TRBD2	TRBV9	once	TRBJ2-7	CASSPTSGATYEQYF	TGTGCCAGCAGCCCTACTAGCGGGGCTACCTACGAGCAGTACTTC
.	TRBV12-3/TRBV12-4	.	TRBJ2-7	CASNGGNSYEQYF	TGTGCCAGCAATGGGGGGAACTCCTACGAGCAGTACTTC
TRBD1	TRBV18	.	TRBJ1-2	CASSPQGQGLYGYTF	TGTGCCAGCTCACCACAGGGACAGGGTCTCTATGGCTACACCTTC
.	TRBV6-6	.	TRBJ2-2	CASSRLRTGQNTGELFF	TGTGCCAGCAGCCGACTTAGAACAGGCCAAAACACCGGGGAGCTGTTTTTT
.	TRBV9	.	TRBJ1-1	CASSPIPPGGNTEAFF	TGTGCCAGCAGCCCAATCCCTCCCGGCGGCAACACTGAAGCTTTCTTT
TRBD1	TRBV20-1	.	TRBJ1-1	CSASQGDREAFF	TGCAGTGCTAGTCAGGGGGACAGGGAAGCTTTCTTT
.	TRBV5-4	.	TRBJ2-5	CASSLESDMVQETQYF	TGTGCCAGCAGCTTGGAGTCGGACATGGTCCAAGAGACCCAGTACTTC
TRBD1	TRBV27	.	TRBJ1-6	CASSSYGTGGSPLHF	TGTGCCAGCAGTTCTTACGGGACAGGAGGTTCACCCCTCCACTTT
.	TRBV5-1	.	TRBJ2-1	CASSLGGSYNEQFF	TGCGCCAGCAGCTTGGGAGGGTCCTACAATGAGCAGTTCTTC
TRBD2	TRBV4-2	.	TRBJ2-3	CASSQEEGGSGTDTQYF	TGTGCCAGCAGCCAAGAGGAGGGCGGGAGTGGCACAGATACGCAGTATTTT
TRBD2	TRBV6-5	.	TRBJ2-3	CASSLAASTDTQYF	TGTGCCAGCAGTCTAGCGGCTTCCACAGATACGCAGTATTTT
.	TRBV27	once	TRBJ1-6	CASNRRGSPLHF	TGTGCCAGCAACCGGAGAGGATCACCCCTCCACTTT
.	TRBV19	.	TRBJ2-1	CASSIRDRGGNEQFF	TGTGCCAGTAGTATCCGGGACAGAGGGGGGAATGAGCAGTTCTTC
.	TRBV5-6	.	TRBJ1-2	CASSIRTAGYGYTF	TGTGCCAGCAGCATAAGGACGGCGGGCTATGGCTACACCTTC
.	TRBV3-1/TRBV3-2	.	TRBJ1-1	CASSPIVKGSTEAFF	TGTGCCAGCAGCCCGATCGTAAAAGGGAGCACTGAAGCTTTCTTT
.	TRBV30	once	TRBJ2-7	CAWGGTVEQYF	TGTGCCTGGGGCGGGACAGTCGAGCAGTACTTC
TRBD1	TRBV19	.	TRBJ1-1	CASSLTGKNTEAFF	TGTGCCAGTAGTCTGACAGGGAAGAACACTGAAGCTTTCTTT
.	TRBV19	.	TRBJ1-2	CASSERQDYGYTF	TGTGCCAGTAGTGAGAGACAGGACTATGGCTACACCTTC
TRBD1	TRBV9	once	TRBJ1-1	CASSFTGTGLLSEAFF	TGTGCCAGCAGCTTTACCGGGACAGGCCTTTTGTCTGAAGCTTTCTTT
.	TRBV21-1	.	TRBJ2-3	CASSKSKREGRTDTQYF	TGTGCCAGCAGCAAAAGTAAGCGGGAGGGCCGGACAGATACGCAGTATTTT
.	TRBV2	.	TRBJ2-7	CASRVRGLQGQYF	TGTGCCAGCAGGGTACGGGGTTTACAGGGCCAGTACTTC
.	TRBV27	.	TRBJ1-5	CASSSPGPNQPQHF	TGTGCCAGCAGTTCGCCAGGGCCCAATCAGCCCCAGCATTTT
TRBD1	TRBV3-1/TRBV3-2	.	TRBJ2-5	CASSLRTGNQETQYF	TGTGCCAGCAGCCTTCGGACAGGGAACCAAGAGACCCAGTACTTC